This T cell receptor (beta chain) was retrieved from a study of memory CD4+ T cells and cytomegalovirus serostatus. This table comes from immunoSEQ multiplex PCR, and its TCRdb copy is limited to in-frame clones, with some not included. The table shows more than 45,000 clones, with approximately 80% occurring only once. The sort gate was single viable CD3+CD4+CD8-CD45RO+ cells for memory CD4+ T cells. Total CD4+ T cells were enriched by CD4 positive selection. J was trimmed by 5 bases and V by 0 bases; bases with no gene match: 9. The CDR3 is 18 residues long. Germline-derived CDR1 and CDR2 are MGHRA and YSYEKL.

The source of this sequence is an adult in good health and CMV-seronegative. The J gene is TRBJ1-4, the V gene TRBV4-1; 10 nucleotides line up with TRBD1. Sequencing was carried out using memory CD4+ T cells from blood. CDR3 residues: CASSQDFPPTGGNEKLFF. In DNA, the CDR3 is TGCGCCAGCAGCCAAGATTTCCCCCCGACAGGGGGCAATGAAAAACTGTTTTTT.